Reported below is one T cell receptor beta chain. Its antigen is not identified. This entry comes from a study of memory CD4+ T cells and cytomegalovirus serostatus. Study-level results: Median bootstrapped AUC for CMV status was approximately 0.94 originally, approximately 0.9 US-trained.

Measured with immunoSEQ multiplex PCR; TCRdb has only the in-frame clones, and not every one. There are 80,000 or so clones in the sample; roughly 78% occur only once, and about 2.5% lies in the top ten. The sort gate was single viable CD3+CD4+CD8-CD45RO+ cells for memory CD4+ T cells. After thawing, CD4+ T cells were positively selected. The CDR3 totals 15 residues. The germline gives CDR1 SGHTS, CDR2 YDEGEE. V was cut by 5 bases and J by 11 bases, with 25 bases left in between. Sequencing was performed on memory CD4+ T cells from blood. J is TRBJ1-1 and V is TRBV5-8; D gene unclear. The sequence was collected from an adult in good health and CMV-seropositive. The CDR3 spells CASSLEGFWALEAFF. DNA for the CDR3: TGTGCCAGCAGTTTAGAAGGGTTCTGGGCCCTCGAGGCTTTCTTT.